These 31 T cell receptor beta chains were sequenced from one sample in a study of T cells in localized non-small cell lung cancer. Only in-frame clones appear in the TCRdb table, and some are missing; sequencing was by immunoSEQ multiplex PCR. The sample records fewer than 35,000 clones, about nine tenths being singletons. The source was PBMCs, collected before any cancer treatment. Receptor source: a man between 40 and 70 years old with stage II lung adenocarcinoma.

The CDR3 is CASSYWQGNYGYTF. The CDR3 DNA reads as TGTGCCAGCAGTTACTGGCAGGGAAACTATGGCTACACCTTC. V is TRBV6-5 and J is TRBJ1-2; perhaps TRBD1 as D (5 bases). Germline CDR1 MNHEY, CDR2 SVGAGI. The CDR3 contains 14 residues. Trimming stripped 1 base from V and 2 bases from J, with 8 bases between.

V usage is TRBV7-9 and J usage is TRBJ2-3, with D maybe TRBD1 (6 bases). This CDR3 comprises 13 residues. Trimming removed 5 bases from V and 4 bases from J, with 10 bases in between. Germline V gene lookup returns CDR1 SEHNR and CDR2 FQNEAQ (reference sequence). The CDR3 nucleotides are TGTGCCAGCAGCCCTAAGGGGGCAGATACGCAGTATTTT. The encoded protein is CASSPKGADTQYF.

This sequence joins TRBV4-3 and TRBJ1-1; D is possibly TRBD1 (6 bases). The CDR3 covers 14 residues. Per the germline V gene, CDR1 is LGHNA and CDR2 is YSLEER. Trimming cost V 3 bases and J 6 bases, with 14 bases left between them. The CDR3 loop reads CASSHGKRTAEAFF. The CDR3 nucleotides are TGCGCCAGCAGCCACGGAAAGAGGACAGCTGAAGCTTTCTTT.

The rearrangement uses TRBV28 and TRBJ2-3, with D unresolved. V lost 6 bases and J 3 bases, leaving 4 bases between the germline ends. This CDR3 comprises 11 residues. Germline V gene data show CDR1 as MDHEN and CDR2 as SYDVKM. CDR3: CASRDTDTQYF. As DNA, the CDR3 is TGTGCCAGCAGGGATACAGATACGCAGTATTTT. Variable domain in full (rest from reference TRBV28 and TRBJ2-3): DVKVTQSSRYLVKRTGEKVFLECVQDMDHENMFWYRQDPGLGLRLIYFSYDVKMKEKGDIPEGYSVSREKKERFSLILESASTNQTSMYLCASRDTDTQYFGPGTRLTVL.

This clone was counted a single time. The chain is built from TRBV14 and TRBJ2-1, with a tentative D call TRBD2 (5 bases). The CDR3 has 13 residues. Germline-derived CDR1 and CDR2 are SGHDN and FVKESK. Trimming pared 4 bases from V and 9 bases from J, leaving 13 bases between. Written as DNA, the CDR3 is TGTGCCAGCAGCCTATACCTGGGGAGTGAGCAGTTCTTC. This sequence encodes CASSLYLGSEQFF.

V and J are TRBV27 and TRBJ2-5; the D gene is possibly TRBD1 (5 bases). Germline V gene sequence: CDR1 MNHEY, CDR2 SMNVEV (reference sequence). V dropped 3 bases and J dropped 2 bases, with 13 bases sitting between them. The CDR3 length is 15 residues. The CDR3: CASSFTRAGQETQYF. CDR3 nucleotide sequence: TGTGCCAGCAGTTTCACCAGAGCAGGGCAAGAGACCCAGTACTTC.

The chain combines TRBV5-1 with TRBJ2-1; TRBD2 aligns across 8 bases. Germline V gene data show CDR1 as SGHRS and CDR2 as YFSETQ. Trimming removed 4 bases from V and 0 bases from J; junction bases left unmatched: 3. The CDR3 runs to 15 residues. DNA for the CDR3: TGCGCCAGCAGCACACTAGCGGCCTCCTACAATGAGCAGTTCTTC. Encoded protein: CASSTLAASYNEQFF.

The chain is built from TRBV6-6 and TRBJ2-3; 7 bases fit TRBD1. With V trimmed by 0 bases and J by 5 bases, 2 bases remained unmatched. The V gene's germline CDR1 is MNHNY and CDR2 SVGAGI (reference sequence). This CDR3 comprises 14 residues. CDR3 sequence reads: CASSYSRGRDTQYF. The CDR3 coding sequence is TGTGCCAGCAGTTACTCCAGGGGGAGAGATACGCAGTATTTT.

The rearrangement links TRBV28 to TRBJ2-7; no firm D call. CDR1 MDHEN and CDR2 SYDVKM come from the germline V gene. The CDR3 spans 11 residues. The V and J ends lost 2 bases and 6 bases respectively, with 5 bases between them. The CDR3 nucleotides are TGTGCCAGCAGTTTACGTGGCGAGCAGTACTTC. Translating it yields CASSLRGEQYF. The full variable domain, completed using reference TRBV28 and TRBJ2-7, is DVKVTQSSRYLVKRTGEKVFLECVQDMDHENMFWYRQDPGLGLRLIYFSYDVKMKEKGDIPEGYSVSREKKERFSLILESASTNQTSMYLCASSLRGEQYFGPGTRLTVT.

To note about this clone: Other DNA sequences of this sample code for an identical CDR3. J is TRBJ1-5 and V is TRBV19; possible D gene TRBD1, 5 bases. V shed 3 bases and J shed 7 bases, with 7 bases lying between them. The germline CDR1 and CDR2 sequences are LNHDA and SQIVND (reference sequence). The CDR3 consists of 12 residues. CDR3 DNA: TGTGCCAGTAGTATCAGGGACCAGCCCCAGCATTTT. Translated: CASSIRDQPQHF.

The chain couples TRBV29-1 to TRBJ1-1; no clear D. Germline CDR1 reads SQVTM; CDR2 reads ANQGSEA. Trimming took off 5 bases at V and 0 bases at J, with 16 bases between the two ends. This CDR3 spans 15 amino acids. The CDR3 bases are TGCAGCGTTCCCAAAGGTATCGACATGAACACTGAAGCTTTCTTT. The encoded protein is CSVPKGIDMNTEAFF.

The CDR3 is CASNGKGVNYGYTF. The CDR3 DNA reads as TGTGCCAGTAATGGGAAAGGGGTTAACTATGGCTACACCTTC. The V call is TRBV19, the J call TRBJ1-2, with TRBD1 as a possible D gene (5 bases). Germline CDR1 is LNHDA and CDR2 is SQIVND (reference sequence). The V and J ends lost 7 bases and 1 base respectively, with 13 bases between them. This CDR3 is 14 amino acids long. Looking up the rest from reference TRBV19 and TRBJ1-2 gives the full variable domain: DGGITQSPKYLFRKEGQNVTLSCEQNLNHDAMYWYRQDPGQGLRLIYYSQIVNDFQKGDIAEGYSVSREKKESFPLTVTSAQKNPTAFYLCASNGKGVNYGYTFGSGTRLTVV.

The genes are TRBV7-9 and TRBJ2-1; TRBD2 aligns across 10 bases. CDR3 length: 17 amino acids. Losses at the gene ends were 1 base for V and 6 bases for J; bases not matched to a gene: 9. Germline CDR1 SEHNR, CDR2 FQNEAQ (reference sequence). In DNA form, the CDR3 reads TGTGCCAGCAGCTTAGGAGCGGGAGGGGGTGGTCGCAATGAGCAGTTCTTC. Protein: CASSLGAGGGGRNEQFF.

This clone was detected only a few times. The chain links TRBV5-6 to TRBJ1-1; D is possibly TRBD1 (5 bases). The CDR3 consists of 13 residues. Germline assignment: CDR1 SGHDT and CDR2 YYEEEE. V was shortened by 2 bases and J by 4 bases, with 9 bases between the two germline ends. CDR3 region: CASSLIGATEAFF. The CDR3 coding sequence is TGTGCCAGCAGCTTAATCGGGGCCACTGAAGCTTTCTTT.

Only one count was recorded for this clone. V gene TRBV7-2 combines with J gene TRBJ1-4; no definite D call. The V gene lost 5 bases and the J gene lost 6 bases, with 16 bases spanning the gap. CDR3 length equals 15 residues. Germline assignment: CDR1 SGHTA and CDR2 FQGNSA. CDR3 nucleotide sequence: TGTGCCAGCAGCCCCACGGGGAAGATGGATGAAAAACTGTTTTTT. This codes for CASSPTGKMDEKLFF. The full variable domain, with the rest looked up from reference TRBV7-2 and TRBJ1-4, is GAGVSQSPSNKVTEKGKDVELRCDPISGHTALYWYRQSLGQGLEFLIYFQGNSAPDKSGLPSDRFSAERTGGSVSTLTIQRTQQEDSAVYLCASSPTGKMDEKLFFGSGTQLSVL.

This chain joins TRBV5-1 and TRBJ1-1, with D possibly matching TRBD1 (6 bases). Trimming shortened V by 7 bases and J by 5 bases, and 18 bases separated the two germline ends. This CDR3 has 14 residues. CDR1 is SGHRS, CDR2 YFSETQ, per germline. CDR3 sequence: CASAMGAVRTEAFF. The DNA of the CDR3 is TGCGCCAGCGCTATGGGGGCGGTGAGGACTGAAGCTTTCTTT.

V usage is TRBV5-5 and J usage is TRBJ2-1; no reliable D call. Germline-derived CDR1 and CDR2 are SGHKS and YYEKEE (reference sequence). The CDR3 is 16 amino acids. V lost 0 bases to trimming and J lost 0 bases, with 10 bases between them. CDR3 in amino acids: CASSLGRQSSYNEQFF. The CDR3 bases are TGTGCCAGCAGCTTGGGCAGGCAGAGCTCCTACAATGAGCAGTTCTTC.

The gene calls are TRBV5-6 and TRBJ2-1; TRBD2 matches 9 bases. The trim removed 4 bases at V and 7 bases at J, leaving 15 bases unmatched. Per germline, CDR1 SGHDT and CDR2 YYEEEE. This CDR3 is 17 amino acids long. CDR3 sequence (DNA): TGTGCCAGCAGCCTCCTCGAGGCGGGAGGGCCGAGGAATGAGCAGTTCTTC. It encodes CASSLLEAGGPRNEQFF. The full variable domain, its missing parts supplied by reference TRBV5-6 and TRBJ2-1, is DAGVTQSPTHLIKTRGQQVTLRCSPKSGHDTVSWYQQALGQGPQFIFQYYEEEERQRGNFPDRFSGHQFPNYSSELNVNALLLGDSALYLCASSLLEAGGPRNEQFFGPGTRLTVL.

V usage is TRBV6-5 and J usage is TRBJ1-3, with D unresolved. The germline CDR1 and CDR2 sequences are MNHEY and SVGAGI. V gave up 6 bases and J gave up 5 bases, with 8 bases separating them. CDR3 length: 12 amino acids. The CDR3 nucleotides read TGTGCCAGCAGCCTTACAAGAAACACCATATATTTT. This translates into CASSLTRNTIYF.

The chain uses TRBV19 and TRBJ2-7; 13 bases fit TRBD2. V dropped 6 bases and J dropped 5; count of bases not matched to a gene: 13. The CDR3 has 17 amino acids. Germline-derived CDR1 and CDR2 are LNHDA and SQIVND (reference sequence). The CDR3 DNA follows: TGTGCCAGTAGCCCGGGGACTAGCGGGATCGGTTCCAACGAGCAGTACTTC. Protein: CASSPGTSGIGSNEQYF. The complete variable domain, with remaining parts taken from reference TRBV19 and TRBJ2-7, reads DGGITQSPKYLFRKEGQNVTLSCEQNLNHDAMYWYRQDPGQGLRLIYYSQIVNDFQKGDIAEGYSVSREKKESFPLTVTSAQKNPTAFYLCASSPGTSGIGSNEQYFGPGTRLTVT.

J is TRBJ2-2 and V is TRBV11-2, with D uncertain. The CDR3 spans 12 residues. Trimming shortened V by 1 base and J by 4 bases, and 1 base separated the two germline ends. Germline lookup yields CDR1 SGHAT and CDR2 FQNNGV. The CDR3 loop reads CASSLGTGELFF. The CDR3 DNA sequence: TGTGCCAGCAGCTTAGGCACCGGGGAGCTGTTTTTT. Combining the CDR3 with reference TRBV11-2 and TRBJ2-2 gives the whole variable domain EAGVAQSPRYKIIEKRQSVAFWCNPISGHATLYWYQQILGQGPKLLIQFQNNGVVDDSQLPKDRFSAERLKGVDSTLKIQPAKLEDSAVYLCASSLGTGELFFGEGSRLTVL.

This chain links TRBV19 with TRBJ2-1, with 8 positions matching TRBD2. This CDR3 has 16 residues. CDR1 is LNHDA and CDR2 is SQIVND in the germline V gene (reference sequence). J lost 6 bases, V lost 0 bases, and 7 bases had no gene match. CDR3 residues: CASSIDPFSGTNEQFF. In DNA form, the CDR3 reads TGTGCCAGTAGTATAGATCCCTTTAGCGGGACCAATGAGCAGTTCTTC.

CDR3 sequence reads: CASSSDLGEQYF. The DNA for the CDR3 is TGTGCCAGCAGTTCCGATTTGGGCGAGCAGTACTTC. The chain joins TRBV2 to TRBJ2-7, with unresolved D. Trimming left V 5 bases short and J 6 bases short, with 11 bases between. This CDR3 is 12 amino acids long. Germline V gene lookup returns CDR1 SNHLY and CDR2 FYNNEI. The whole variable domain, filled in from reference TRBV2 and TRBJ2-7, reads EPEVTQTPSHQVTQMGQEVILRCVPISNHLYFYWYRQILGQKVEFLVSFYNNEISEKSEIFDDQFSVERPDGSNFTLKIRSTKLEDSAMYFCASSSDLGEQYFGPGTRLTVT.

The CDR3 reads CASSPGTGLYQPQHF. CDR3 bases: TGTGCCAGCAGTCCAGGGACAGGGTTATATCAGCCCCAGCATTTT. The chain couples TRBV27 to TRBJ1-5; TRBD1 matches 9 bases. CDR1 is MNHEY, CDR2 SMNVEV, per germline (reference sequence). V was clipped by 5 bases and J by 5 bases; unmatched bases: 7. This CDR3 has 15 amino acids.

The V call is TRBV6-1, the J call TRBJ1-1; no clear D gene. Trimming stripped 10 bases from V and 7 bases from J, with 10 bases between. CDR3 length: 10 amino acids. Germline V gene data show CDR1 as MNHNS and CDR2 as SASEGT. This CDR3 reads CATKVGEAFF. CDR3 coding DNA: TGTGCCACTAAGGTGGGTGAAGCTTTCTTT.

In DNA form, the CDR3 reads TGTGCCAGCAGCGTAGAAGCGGGTGCTAGCACAGATACGCAGTATTTT. This sequence encodes CASSVEAGASTDTQYF. The V call is TRBV9, the J call TRBJ2-3; weak D call: TRBD2 (6 bases). V was pared by 0 bases and J by 0 bases, with 11 bases between. CDR1 and CDR2 from the germline V gene are SGDLS and YYNGEE. This CDR3 has 16 residues.

V usage is TRBV27 and J usage is TRBJ1-2; 10 nucleotides align to TRBD1. The V and J ends lost 4 bases and 4 bases, in that order; junction bases with no gene match: 6. CDR1 is MNHEY, CDR2 SMNVEV, per germline (reference sequence). The CDR3 covers 15 residues. DNA for the CDR3: TGTGCCAGCAGTTCGGGACAGGGGAGGATCTATGGCTACACCTTC. Amino acid sequence: CASSSGQGRIYGYTF.

The rearrangement joins TRBV7-9 to TRBJ2-5, with D possibly TRBD1 on 6 matching bases. CDR1 and CDR2 (germline): SEHNR, FQNEAQ (reference sequence). The V end lost 5 bases, the J end lost 2 bases, and 15 bases lay between the germline ends. The CDR3 covers 15 residues. CDR3 protein: CASSLGQTWQETQYF. The CDR3 nucleotides read TGTGCCAGCAGCCTAGGACAGACTTGGCAAGAGACCCAGTACTTC.

The CDR3 sequence: CASSPGGASGSYEQYF. Written as DNA, the CDR3 is TGTGCCAGCAGCCCTGGAGGGGCTAGCGGGTCCTACGAGCAGTACTTC. V usage is TRBV9 and J usage is TRBJ2-7; 8 nucleotides match TRBD2. From germline, CDR1 is SGDLS and CDR2 YYNGEE. The CDR3 runs to 16 residues. V trimming: 4 bases; J trimming: 1 base; junction bases outside the gene matches: 10.

This chain uses TRBV6-1 with TRBJ1-2, with 7 bases matching TRBD1. Losses at the gene ends were 7 bases for V and 8 bases for J; bases not matched to a gene: 7. Germline V gene data show CDR1 as MNHNS and CDR2 as SASEGT. The CDR3 has 12 residues. The CDR3 DNA is TGTGCCAGCACCTCGGGACAGTCGGGCTACACCTTC. This codes for CASTSGQSGYTF.

CDR3 in DNA: TGTGCCAGTAGTATAGCTAGCTCTGGGGCCAACGTCCTGACTTTC. It codes for CASSIASSGANVLTF. This chain joins TRBV19 and TRBJ2-6; the D is unclear. The germline V gene encodes CDR1 LNHDA and CDR2 SQIVND (reference sequence). Deletions cut 1 base from V and 0 bases from J, with 4 bases between. The CDR3 extends over 15 amino acids.